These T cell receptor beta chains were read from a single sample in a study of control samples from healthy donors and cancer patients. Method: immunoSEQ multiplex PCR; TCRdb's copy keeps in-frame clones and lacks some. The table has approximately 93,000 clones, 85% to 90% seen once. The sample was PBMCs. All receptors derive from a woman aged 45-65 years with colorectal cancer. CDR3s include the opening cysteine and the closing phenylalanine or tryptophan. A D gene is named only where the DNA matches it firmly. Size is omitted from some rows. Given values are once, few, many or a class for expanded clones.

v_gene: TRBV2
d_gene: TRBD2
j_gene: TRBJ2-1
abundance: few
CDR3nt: TGTGCCAGCAGTGGCCTGAAACTAGCGGTCTTTACTTACAATGAGCAGTTCTTC
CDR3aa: CASSGLKLAVFTYNEQFF

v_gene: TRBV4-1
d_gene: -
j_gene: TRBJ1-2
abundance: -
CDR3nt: TGCGCCAGCAGTCCTGCCGGGCCAAACTATGGCTACACCTTC
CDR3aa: CASSPAGPNYGYTF

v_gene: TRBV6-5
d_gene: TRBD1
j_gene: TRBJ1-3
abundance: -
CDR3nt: TGTGCCAGCAGTCCACAGGGGAACTCTGGAAACACCATATATTTT
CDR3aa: CASSPQGNSGNTIYF

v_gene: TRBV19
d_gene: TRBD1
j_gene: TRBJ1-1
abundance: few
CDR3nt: TGTGCCAGTAACGGACAGGGGAACACTGAAGCTTTCTTT
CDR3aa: CASNGQGNTEAFF

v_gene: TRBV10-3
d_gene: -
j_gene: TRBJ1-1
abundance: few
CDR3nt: TGTGCCAAGAGGGGACGGGTGGACACTGAAGCTTTCTTT
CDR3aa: CAKRGRVDTEAFF

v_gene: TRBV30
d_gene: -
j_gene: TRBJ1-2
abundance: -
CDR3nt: TGTGCCTTCAAAACCGGACCTTCTAGGGGGGGCTACACCTTC
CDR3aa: CAFKTGPSRGGYTF

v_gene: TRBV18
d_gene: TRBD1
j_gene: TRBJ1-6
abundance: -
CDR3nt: TGTGCCAGCTCACCGGGACAGATATTTAATTCACCCCTCCACTTT
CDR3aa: CASSPGQIFNSPLHF

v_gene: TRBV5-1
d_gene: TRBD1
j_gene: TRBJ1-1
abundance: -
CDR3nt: TGCGCCAGCAGCTTGGGGGACAGGACCCAATCGGGCACTGAAGCTTTCTTT
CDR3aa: CASSLGDRTQSGTEAFF

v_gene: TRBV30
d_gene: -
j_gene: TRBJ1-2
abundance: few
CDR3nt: TGTGCCTGGAGCTTGGTTAACTATGGCTACACCTTC
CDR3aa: CAWSLVNYGYTF

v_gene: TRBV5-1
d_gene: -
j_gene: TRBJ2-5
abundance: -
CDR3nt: TGCGCCAGCAGCGCCCGGTCGGAGACCCAGTACTTC
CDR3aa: CASSARSETQYF

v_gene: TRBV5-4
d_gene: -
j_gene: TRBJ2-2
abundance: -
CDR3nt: TGTGCCAGCAGCTCTCAGGGGTCCGGGGAGCTGTTTTTT
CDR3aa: CASSSQGSGELFF

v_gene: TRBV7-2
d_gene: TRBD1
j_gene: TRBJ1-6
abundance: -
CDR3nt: TGTGCCAGCAGCTTAGTCGGTCAAAACAGGGGGCGATCACCCCTCCACTTT
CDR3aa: CASSLVGQNRGRSPLHF

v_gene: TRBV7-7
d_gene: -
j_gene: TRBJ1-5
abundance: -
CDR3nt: TGTGCCAGCACCGGGCCCCCGACACGGGGCGTGCAGCCCCAGCATTTT
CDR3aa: CASTGPPTRGVQPQHF

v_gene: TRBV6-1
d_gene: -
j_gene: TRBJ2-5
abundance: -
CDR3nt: TGTGCCAGCAGTGAAGGGCTGGGGGCACATGGGGAGACCCAGTACTTC
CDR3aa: CASSEGLGAHGETQYF

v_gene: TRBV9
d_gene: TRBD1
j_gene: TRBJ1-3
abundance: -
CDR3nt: TGTGCCAGCAGCCCTGGACAGGACACTGGAAACACCATATATTTT
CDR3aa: CASSPGQDTGNTIYF

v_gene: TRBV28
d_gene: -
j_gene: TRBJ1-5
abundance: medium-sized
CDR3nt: TGTGCCAGCAGCCAATACAGTAGCAATCAGCCCCAGCATTTT
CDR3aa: CASSQYSSNQPQHF

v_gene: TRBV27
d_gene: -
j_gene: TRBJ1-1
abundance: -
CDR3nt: TGTGCCAGCAGTTTAGAGGGGGATTTCACTGAAGCTTTCTTT
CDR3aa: CASSLEGDFTEAFF

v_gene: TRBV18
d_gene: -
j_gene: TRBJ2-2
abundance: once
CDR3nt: TGTGCCAGCTCACCAAGGAACACCGGGGAGCTGTTTTTT
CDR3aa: CASSPRNTGELFF

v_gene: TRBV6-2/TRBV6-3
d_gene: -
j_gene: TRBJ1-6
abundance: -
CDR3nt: TGTGCCAGCAGTCAAGGACTGATTTATAATTCACCCCTCCACTTT
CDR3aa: CASSQGLIYNSPLHF

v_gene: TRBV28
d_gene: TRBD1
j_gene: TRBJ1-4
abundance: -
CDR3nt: TGTGCCAGCACCCCCCTCGGGACAGGGGTGGAAAAACTGTTTTTT
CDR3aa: CASTPLGTGVEKLFF

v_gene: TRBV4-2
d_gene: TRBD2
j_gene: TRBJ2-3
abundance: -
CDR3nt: TGTGCCAGCAGCCAGATGTGGACTAGCGGGGACCTGGATACGCAGTATTTT
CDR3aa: CASSQMWTSGDLDTQYF

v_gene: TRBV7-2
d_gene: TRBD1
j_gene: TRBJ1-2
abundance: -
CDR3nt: TGTGCCAGCAGCCCAACCTGGACAGGCCTCTATGGCTACACCTTC
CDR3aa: CASSPTWTGLYGYTF

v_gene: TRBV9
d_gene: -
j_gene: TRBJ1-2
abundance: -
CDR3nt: TGTGCCAGCAGCGTAGATGGGACGGGGTATGGCTACACCTTC
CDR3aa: CASSVDGTGYGYTF

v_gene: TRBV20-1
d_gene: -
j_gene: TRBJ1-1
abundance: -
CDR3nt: TGCAGTGCTTGGGGCAGGCGGGCTTTCTTT
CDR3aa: CSAWGRRAFF

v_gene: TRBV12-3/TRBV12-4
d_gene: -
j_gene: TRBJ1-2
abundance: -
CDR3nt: TGTGCCAGCAGCCCTCAAGGGGTCTATGGCTACACCTTC
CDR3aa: CASSPQGVYGYTF

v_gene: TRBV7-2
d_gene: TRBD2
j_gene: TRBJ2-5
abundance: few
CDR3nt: TGTGCCAGCAGCTTACAAACTAGCGGGGAACGACAAGAGACCCAGTACTTC
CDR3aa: CASSLQTSGERQETQYF

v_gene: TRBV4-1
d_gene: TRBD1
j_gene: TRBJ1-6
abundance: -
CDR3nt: TGCGCCAGCAGCCAACGCCCGGGACAGGGGGCGAGGACCTATAATTCACCCCTCCACTTT
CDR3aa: CASSQRPGQGARTYNSPLHF

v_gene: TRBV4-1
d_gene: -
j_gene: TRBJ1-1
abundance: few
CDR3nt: TGCGCCAGCAGCCAAGGGGGGAACACTGAAGCTTTCTTT
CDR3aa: CASSQGGNTEAFF

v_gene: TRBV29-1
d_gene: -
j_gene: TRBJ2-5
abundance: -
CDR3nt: TGCAGCGTTGGCAGGGGGGGCGGTCCAGAGACCCAGTACTTC
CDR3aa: CSVGRGGGPETQYF

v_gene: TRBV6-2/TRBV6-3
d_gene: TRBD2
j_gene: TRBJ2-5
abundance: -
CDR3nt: TGTGCCAGCAGCTGGGAACTCGGGACTAGCGGGGGAGGTGTGGAGACCCAGTACTTC
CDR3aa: CASSWELGTSGGGVETQYF

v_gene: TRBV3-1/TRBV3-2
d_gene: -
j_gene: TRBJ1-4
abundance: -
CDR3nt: TGTGCCAGCAGCAAACAGGGTGGGAGTGAAAAACTGTTTTTT
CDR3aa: CASSKQGGSEKLFF

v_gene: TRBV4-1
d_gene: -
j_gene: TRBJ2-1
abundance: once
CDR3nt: TGCGCCAGCAGCCCCTCCCAATACAATGAGCAGTTCTTC
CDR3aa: CASSPSQYNEQFF

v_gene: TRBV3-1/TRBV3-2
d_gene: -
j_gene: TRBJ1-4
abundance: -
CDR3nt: TGTGCCAGCAGCGGCCGAGAGGGCGGCACTAATGAAAAACTGTTTTTT
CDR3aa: CASSGREGGTNEKLFF

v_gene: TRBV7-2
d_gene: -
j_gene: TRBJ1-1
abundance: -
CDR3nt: TGTGCCAGCAGCTCCAATCCGGGAAAGGGGGGCACTGAAGCTTTCTTT
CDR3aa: CASSSNPGKGGTEAFF

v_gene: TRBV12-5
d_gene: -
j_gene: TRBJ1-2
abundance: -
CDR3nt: TGTGCTAGTGGTTTGGACGGGGGCTTCAAGAATGGCTACACCTTC
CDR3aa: CASGLDGGFKNGYTF

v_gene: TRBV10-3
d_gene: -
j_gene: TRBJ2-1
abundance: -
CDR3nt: TGTGCCATCAGTGCGGGAGAGTTGGGGGGACAGTATAATGAGCAGTTCTTC
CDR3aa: CAISAGELGGQYNEQFF

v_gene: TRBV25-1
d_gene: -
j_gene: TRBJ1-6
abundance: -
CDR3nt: TGTGCCAGCGCTTGGAACCATTCACCCCTCCACTTT
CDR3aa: CASAWNHSPLHF

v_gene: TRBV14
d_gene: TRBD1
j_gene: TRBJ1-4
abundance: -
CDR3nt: TGTGCCAGCAGCCGCCGGACAGGGAGTACGGAAAAACTGTTTTTT
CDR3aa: CASSRRTGSTEKLFF

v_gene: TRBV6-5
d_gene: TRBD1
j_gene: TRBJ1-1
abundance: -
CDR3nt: TGTGCCAGCAGCCTAGACAGGGGAGTCACTGAAGCTTTCTTT
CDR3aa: CASSLDRGVTEAFF

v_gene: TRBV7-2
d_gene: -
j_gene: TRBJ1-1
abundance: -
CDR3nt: TGTGCCAGCAGCTTAATTCTAAAGGAAGCTTTCTTT
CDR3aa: CASSLILKEAFF

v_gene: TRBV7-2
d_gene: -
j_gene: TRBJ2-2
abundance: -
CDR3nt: TGTGCCAGCAGCTTAGTCGGCTATGCGAACACCGGGGAGCTGTTTTTT
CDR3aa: CASSLVGYANTGELFF

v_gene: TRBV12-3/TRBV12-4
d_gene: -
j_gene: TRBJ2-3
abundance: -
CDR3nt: TGTGCCACCCGACAGTCAGATACGCAGTATTTT
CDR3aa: CATRQSDTQYF

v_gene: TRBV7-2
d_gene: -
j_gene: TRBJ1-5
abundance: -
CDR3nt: TGTGCCAGCAGCCCCAGGGGCAATCAGCCCCAGCATTTT
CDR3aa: CASSPRGNQPQHF

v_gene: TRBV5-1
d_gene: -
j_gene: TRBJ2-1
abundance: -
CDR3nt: TGCGCCAGCAGCTCCTCGGGGCTCGTTGACAATGAGCAGTTCTTC
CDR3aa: CASSSSGLVDNEQFF

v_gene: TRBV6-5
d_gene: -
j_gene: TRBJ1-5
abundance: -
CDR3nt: TGTGCCAGCAGACTGGGACCAAATCAGCCCCAGCATTTT
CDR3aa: CASRLGPNQPQHF

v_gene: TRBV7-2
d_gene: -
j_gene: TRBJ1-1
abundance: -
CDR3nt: TGTGCCAGCACCTTGGAGGGCACTGAAGCTTTCTTT
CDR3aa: CASTLEGTEAFF